This TCR beta chain was captured by sequencing in a study of neoadjuvant anti-PD-1 for oral cavity cancer. Study conclusions and caveats: Treg/Th17 ratio rose with pretreatment blood and fell with post-treatment tumor TCRbeta clonality. After neoadjuvant nivolumab, PBMC T cell clonality was significantly higher in non-responders than responders.

Germline loops: CDR1 MNHNS, CDR2 SASEGT. V shed 8 bases and J 3 bases; nucleotides not matched to a gene: 6. The CDR3 spans 14 residues. Time point denoted: after neoadjuvant nivolumab, at surgical resection. The repertoire was sequenced with immunoSEQ multiplex PCR; TCRdb's copy has only in-frame clones and lacks some. Among over 25,000 clones listed, just under 80% were seen once. This clone was counted a few times. No antigen is known for it. This rearrangement joins TRBV6-1 to TRBJ1-2; 10 bases are shared with TRBD1. The receptor was isolated from a person between 35 and 79 years old with oral cavity squamous cell carcinoma. The source material was PBMCs, sampled after nivolumab (anti-PD-1) treatment. The CDR3 protein is CASVRDRGHYGYTF. CDR3 DNA sequence: TGTGCCAGCGTAAGGGACAGGGGACACTATGGCTACACCTTC.